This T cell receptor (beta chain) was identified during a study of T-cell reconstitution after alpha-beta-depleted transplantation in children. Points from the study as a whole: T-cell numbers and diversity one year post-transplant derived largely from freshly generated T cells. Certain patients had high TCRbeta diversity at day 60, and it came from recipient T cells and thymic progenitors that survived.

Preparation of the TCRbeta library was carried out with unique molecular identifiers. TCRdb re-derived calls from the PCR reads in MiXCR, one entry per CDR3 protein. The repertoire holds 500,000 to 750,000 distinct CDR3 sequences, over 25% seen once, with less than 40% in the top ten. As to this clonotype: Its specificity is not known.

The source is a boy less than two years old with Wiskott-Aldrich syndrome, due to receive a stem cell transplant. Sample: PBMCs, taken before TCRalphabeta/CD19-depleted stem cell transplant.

CDR3 nucleotide sequence: TGTGCCAGCAGCGCGCGGGTAAATGAGCAGTTCTTC. Residues: CASSARVNEQFF. The V gene is TRBV12-3 or TRBV12-4, the J gene TRBJ2-1; possible D gene TRBD2, 5 bases. The CDR3 is 12 amino acids. The V gene lost 6 bases and the J gene lost 7 bases, with 10 bases spanning the gap.